The clone carrying this TCR beta chain appeared many times. What it binds is not known. The data originate from a study of T cells after yellow fever vaccination. Overall study findings and caveats: Post-booster repertoires again held most primary-vaccination clones (roughly 95% CD4, just under 90% CD8). Clonotypes shared by both compartments, CD4 and CD8, made up a small share.

TCRdb reprocessed the 5' RACE reads via MiXCR and lists one record per CDR3 protein. This repertoire shows 240,000 or so distinct CDR3 sequences, about 7% found once; its top ten account for more than 0.8%. The CDR3 covers 15 residues. With 4 bases clipped from V and 5 bases from J, the junction kept 10 bases outside the gene matches. Germline V lookup: CDR1 SGHRS, CDR2 YFSETQ. The starting material was CD4+ T cells sorted from PBMCs, obtained 15 days after the yellow fever booster vaccination. The receptor comes from a man between 25 and 39 years old who received the YFV17D yellow fever vaccine. The V call is TRBV5-1, the J call TRBJ1-1, with 8 bases matching TRBD1. Written as DNA, the CDR3 is TGCGCCAGCAGCGTTACCCAGGGGGCGTCGACTGAAGCTTTCTTT. Its translation is CASSVTQGASTEAFF.